The T cell receptor (beta chain) under discussion was sequenced for a study of blood T cell repertoires in COVID-19. The CDR3 runs 17 residues. The germline CDR1 and CDR2 sequences are SNHLY and FYNNEI. J was trimmed by 6 bases and V by 1 base; bases with no gene match: 10. Libraries were prepared by immunoSEQ multiplex PCR; TCRdb keeps only in-frame clonotypes and omits some of them. The repertoire includes about 110,000 clones, over 80% of them detected once, and approximately 4.1% sits in the top ten. Sequenced: peripheral blood. The rearrangement uses TRBV2 and TRBJ2-2, with 8 bases that match TRBD1. The TCR was taken from a woman in her 70s with acute or convalescent COVID-19. The CDR3: CASSEESRGLIPGELFF. CDR3 in DNA: TGTGCCAGCAGTGAAGAATCCAGGGGGCTGATCCCCGGGGAGCTGTTTTTT. The variable domain in full, completed from reference TRBV2 and TRBJ2-2, reads EPEVTQTPSHQVTQMGQEVILRCVPISNHLYFYWYRQILGQKVEFLVSFYNNEISEKSEIFDDQFSVERPDGSNFTLKIRSTKLEDSAMYFCASSEESRGLIPGELFFGEGSRLTVL.